This entry is about one T cell receptor beta chain. As yet, its antigen is unknown. This sample is drawn from a study of cytomegalovirus exposure and HLA in healthy donors. Study in general: Unique TCRs numbering about 85 million, obtained from HLA-typed donors, made up an early data release.

Findings of the study overall: According to reports, the classifier identified cytomegalovirus status with high specificity and sensitivity. The study recorded 160 or so TCR beta chains that were cytomegalovirus-associated.

Germline V gives CDR1 LNHDA, CDR2 SQIVND (reference sequence). This CDR3 has 13 residues. Trimming stripped 6 bases from V and 4 bases from J, with 12 bases between. PCR used 60 Vbeta primers and 13 Jbeta primers. Sequencing used immunoSEQ multiplex PCR; TCRdb keeps in-frame clones, though not all of them. This table lists approximately 38,000 clones. This chain links TRBV19 with TRBJ2-5; D possibly corresponds to TRBD1 (5 bases). This clonotype originated in a human donor in good health. The sequenced sample consisted of PBMCs. The CDR3 region is CASRGRSRETQYF. DNA for the CDR3: TGTGCCAGTAGGGGGCGAAGTAGAGAGACCCAGTACTTC.